The 6 T cell receptor beta chains given below trace back to one sample, sequenced in a study of blood T cells in healthy people across ages. Then a second PCR, running about 6 to 12 cycles, was carried out with a sample-barcoded 5' primer and a J-beta primer mix. Via MiXCR, TCRdb re-called the 5' RACE reads, giving one row per CDR3 protein. In the table there are fewer than 900,000 distinct CDR3 sequences, 43% of which are singletons. Sequencing input: blood. Source of these receptors: a woman aged 60-70 years in good health.

In this sample, this clonotype turned up a few times. The chain links TRBV28 to TRBJ2-7, with D possibly being TRBD2 (5 bases). Looked up from germline, CDR1 is MDHEN and CDR2 is SYDVKM. There are 13 residues in the CDR3. Trimming shortened V by 7 bases and J by 0 bases, and 10 bases separated the two germline ends. CDR3 sequence: CASTVGVSYEQYF. DNA for the CDR3: TGTGCCAGCACCGTCGGGGTCTCCTACGAGCAGTACTTC.

To note about this clonotype: This could be a read error, since a much larger clone is one nucleotide away. This sequence joins TRBV7-2 and TRBJ1-3; D is perhaps TRBD1 (5 bases). Germline V gene data show CDR1 as SGHTA and CDR2 as FQGNSA. V was clipped by 1 base and J by 0 bases, with 10 bases between them. The CDR3 consists of 16 residues. The CDR3 protein is CASSLVGADSGNTIYF. The CDR3 DNA is TGTGCCAGCAGCTTAGTAGGGGCGGACTCTGGAAACACCATATATTTT.

Details on this clonotype: A much bigger clone sits one base away, suggesting this may be a read error. This chain joins TRBV5-1 and TRBJ2-1; D might be TRBD2 (6 bases). The J call may be incorrect, as the DNA end agrees better with TRBJ2-7. Germline V lookup: CDR1 SGHRS, CDR2 YFSETQ. This CDR3 is built from 14 residues. CDR3 sequence reads: CASSFDAGYYEQYF. Here the CDR3 DNA reads TGCGCCAGCAGCTTTGATGCGGGGTACTACGAGCAGTACTTC.

This clonotype appeared a few times. The rearrangement joins TRBV11-3 to TRBJ2-5; D assignment may be TRBD1 or TRBD2 (5 bases each). CDR1 SGHNT and CDR2 YENEEA come from the germline V gene. The CDR3 sequence is 14 residues long. Trimming left V 3 bases short and J 2 bases short, with 10 bases between. Written as DNA, the CDR3 is TGTGCCAGCAGCTTGGGATGGGGGCAAGAGACCCAGTACTTC. Translation: CASSLGWGQETQYF.

This chain connects TRBV6-5 to TRBJ1-6; 7 bases are a match to TRBD1. The CDR3 is made up of 16 amino acids. Germline loops: CDR1 MNHEY, CDR2 SVGAGI. With 2 bases clipped from V and 7 bases from J, the junction kept 8 bases outside the gene matches. The CDR3 is CASSYGGTAANSPLHF. For the CDR3, the DNA is TGTGCCAGCAGTTACGGGGGGACAGCCGCCAATTCACCCCTCCACTTT.

In this sample, this clonotype turned up a few times. V is TRBV20-1 and J is TRBJ2-5, with 8 nucleotides matching TRBD2. The V gene end was trimmed by 3 bases and the J gene end by 4 bases; junction bases not matched to a gene: 7. The V gene's germline CDR1 is DFQATT and CDR2 SNEGSKA (reference sequence). This CDR3 region has 14 residues. In DNA, the CDR3 is TGCAGTGCTAGGAGTACTAGCGGCCTAGAGACCCAGTACTTC. Residues: CSARSTSGLETQYF.